This T cell receptor beta chain stems from a study of Ad26.COV2.S vaccination and SARS-CoV-2 variants. Method: immunoSEQ multiplex PCR; TCRdb's copy keeps in-frame clones and lacks some. The table includes just over 350,000 clones, roughly nine tenths detected once. Broader study findings: Similar non-spike TCR breadth was seen in vaccine and placebo recipients. The TCR breadth and depth analyses may have understated or missed part of the total T cell responses.

With respect to this clone: The antigen is unknown.

This CDR3 has 14 residues. V was trimmed by 5 bases and J by 2 bases, leaving 10 bases between them. CDR1 is LNHDA, CDR2 SQIVND, per germline (reference sequence). Sequences were derived from peripheral blood, sampled after recovery from COVID-19. This chain joins TRBV19 and TRBJ1-5; TRBD1 might be the D (6 bases). This sequence was found in a human donor who had recovered from COVID-19. The CDR3 reads CASSFAGGNQPQHF. In DNA, the CDR3 is TGTGCCAGTAGTTTCGCAGGGGGCAATCAGCCCCAGCATTTT.